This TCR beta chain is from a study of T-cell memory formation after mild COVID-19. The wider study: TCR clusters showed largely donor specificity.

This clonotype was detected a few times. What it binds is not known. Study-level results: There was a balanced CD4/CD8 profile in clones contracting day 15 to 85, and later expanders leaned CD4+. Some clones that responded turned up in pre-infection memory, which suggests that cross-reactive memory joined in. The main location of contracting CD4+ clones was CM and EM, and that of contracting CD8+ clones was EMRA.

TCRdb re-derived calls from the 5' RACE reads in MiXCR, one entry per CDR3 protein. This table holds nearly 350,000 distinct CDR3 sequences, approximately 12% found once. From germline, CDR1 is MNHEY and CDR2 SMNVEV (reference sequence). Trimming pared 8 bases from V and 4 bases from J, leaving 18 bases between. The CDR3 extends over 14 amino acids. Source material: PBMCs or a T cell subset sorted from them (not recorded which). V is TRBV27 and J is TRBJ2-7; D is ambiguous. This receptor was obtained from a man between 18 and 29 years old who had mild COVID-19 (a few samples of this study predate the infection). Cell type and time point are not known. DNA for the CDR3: TGTGCCAGCTCGCCCCGACCAGCTCCGTACGAGCAGTACTTC. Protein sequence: CASSPRPAPYEQYF.